Here is one T cell receptor (beta chain) with its context. What it binds is unknown. This specimen comes from a study of T-cell memory formation after mild COVID-19. Overall study context: The TCR clusters were mostly specific to one donor. Regarding the study as a whole: Day 15 to 85 contracting clones showed balanced CD4/CD8; later expanders leaned CD4+.

TCRdb passed the 5' RACE reads through MiXCR, listing each CDR3 protein once. The sample lists roughly 130,000 distinct CDR3 sequences, approximately 15% occurring once. The TCR sequence derives from a man aged 18 to 30 who had mild COVID-19 (a few samples of this study predate the infection). Cell type and time point are not known. Sequencing was performed on PBMCs or a T cell subset sorted from them (not recorded which).

The CDR3, as DNA: TGTGCCAGCAGGCGACTGACGACTAGCACAGATACGCAGTATTTT. Its protein is CASRRLTTSTDTQYF. The chain has TRBV2 and TRBJ2-3; D call uncertain. This CDR3 has 15 residues. Per the germline V gene, CDR1 is SNHLY and CDR2 is FYNNEI. V lost 6 bases, J lost 0 bases, and 13 bases lay in between.